The entry below gives a single T cell receptor beta chain sequence along with its context. Sequenced by immunoSEQ multiplex PCR; TCRdb stores in-frame clones only, minus some. The table records approximately 20,000 clones, about 88% of them present only once. The data belong to a study of OX40 agonist ivuxolimab in advanced cancers. About the research overall: As their treatment, patients were administered ivuxolimab, an agonistic anti-OX40 (CD134) antibody.

Trimming cost V 9 bases and J 2 bases; bases outside gene matches: 11. Germline V gives CDR1 MGHRA, CDR2 YSYEKL. The CDR3 covers 15 residues. Peripheral blood came from all dose cohorts at three timepoints. V is TRBV4-1 and J is TRBJ2-3; TRBD2 aligns across 7 bases. The specimen comprised CD4+ or CD8+ T cells sorted from blood, sampled in a trial of the OX40 agonist ivuxolimab. This receptor was identified in an adult with an advanced solid tumor such as melanoma, head and neck, liver or kidney cancer. The CDR3 is CASGTGERDTDTQYF. Here the CDR3 DNA reads TGCGCCAGTGGGACCGGGGAGCGGGACACAGATACGCAGTATTTT.